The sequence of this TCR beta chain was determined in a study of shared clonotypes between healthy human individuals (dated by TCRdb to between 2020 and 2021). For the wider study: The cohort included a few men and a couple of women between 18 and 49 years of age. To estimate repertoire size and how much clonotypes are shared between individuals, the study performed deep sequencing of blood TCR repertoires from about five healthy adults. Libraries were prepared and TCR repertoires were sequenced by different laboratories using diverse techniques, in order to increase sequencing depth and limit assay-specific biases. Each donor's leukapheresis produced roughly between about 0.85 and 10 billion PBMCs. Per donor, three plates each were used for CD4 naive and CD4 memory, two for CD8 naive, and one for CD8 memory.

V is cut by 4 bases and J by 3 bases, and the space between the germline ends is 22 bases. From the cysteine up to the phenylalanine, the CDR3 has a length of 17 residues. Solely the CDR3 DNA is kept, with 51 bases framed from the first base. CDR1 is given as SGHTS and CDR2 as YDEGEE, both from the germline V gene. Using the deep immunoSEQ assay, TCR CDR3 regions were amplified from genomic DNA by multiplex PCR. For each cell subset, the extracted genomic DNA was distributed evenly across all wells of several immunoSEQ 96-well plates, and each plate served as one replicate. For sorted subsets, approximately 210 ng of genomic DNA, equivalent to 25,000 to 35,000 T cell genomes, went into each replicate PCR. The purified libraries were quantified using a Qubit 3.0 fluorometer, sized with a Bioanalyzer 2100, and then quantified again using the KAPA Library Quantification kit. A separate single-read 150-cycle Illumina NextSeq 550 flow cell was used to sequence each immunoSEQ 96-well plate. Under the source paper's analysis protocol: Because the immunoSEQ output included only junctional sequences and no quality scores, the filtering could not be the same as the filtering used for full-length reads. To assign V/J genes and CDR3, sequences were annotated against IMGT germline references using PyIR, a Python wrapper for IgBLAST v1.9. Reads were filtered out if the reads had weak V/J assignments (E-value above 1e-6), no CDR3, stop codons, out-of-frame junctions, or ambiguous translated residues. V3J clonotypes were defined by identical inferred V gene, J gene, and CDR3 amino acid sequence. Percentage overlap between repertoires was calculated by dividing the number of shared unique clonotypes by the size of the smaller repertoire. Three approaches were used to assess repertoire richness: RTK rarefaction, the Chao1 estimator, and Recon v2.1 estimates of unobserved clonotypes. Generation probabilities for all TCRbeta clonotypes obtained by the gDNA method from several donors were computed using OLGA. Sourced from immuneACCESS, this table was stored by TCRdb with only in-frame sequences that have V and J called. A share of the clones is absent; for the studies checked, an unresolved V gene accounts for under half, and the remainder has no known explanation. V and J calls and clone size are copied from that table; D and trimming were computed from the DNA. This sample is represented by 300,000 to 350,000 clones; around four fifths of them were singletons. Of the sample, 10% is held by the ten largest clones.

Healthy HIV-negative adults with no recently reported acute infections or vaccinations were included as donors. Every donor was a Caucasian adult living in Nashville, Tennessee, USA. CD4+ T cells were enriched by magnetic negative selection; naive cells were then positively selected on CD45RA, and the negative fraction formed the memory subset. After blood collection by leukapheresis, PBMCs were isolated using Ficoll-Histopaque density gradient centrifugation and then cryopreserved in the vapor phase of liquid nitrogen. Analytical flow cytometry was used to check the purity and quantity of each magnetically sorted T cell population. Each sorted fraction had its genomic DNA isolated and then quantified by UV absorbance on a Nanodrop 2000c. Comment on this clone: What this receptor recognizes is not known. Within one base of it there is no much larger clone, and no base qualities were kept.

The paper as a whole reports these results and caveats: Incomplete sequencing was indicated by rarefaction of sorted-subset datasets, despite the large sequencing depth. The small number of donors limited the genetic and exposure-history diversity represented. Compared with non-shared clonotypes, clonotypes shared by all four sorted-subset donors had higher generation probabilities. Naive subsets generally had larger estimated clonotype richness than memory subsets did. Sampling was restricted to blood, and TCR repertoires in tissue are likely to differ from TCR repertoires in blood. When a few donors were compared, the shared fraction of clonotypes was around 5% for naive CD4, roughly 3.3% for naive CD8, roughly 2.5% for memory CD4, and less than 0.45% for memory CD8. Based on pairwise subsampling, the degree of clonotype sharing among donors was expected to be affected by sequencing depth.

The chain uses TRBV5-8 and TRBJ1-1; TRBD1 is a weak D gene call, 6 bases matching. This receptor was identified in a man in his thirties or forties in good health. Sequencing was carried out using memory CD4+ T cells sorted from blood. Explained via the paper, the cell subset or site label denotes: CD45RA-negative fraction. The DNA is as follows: TGTGCCAGCAGCCCCTTCACGGGCCTCGAGGGGGACACTGAAGCTTTCTTT. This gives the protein CASSPFTGLEGDTEAFF.